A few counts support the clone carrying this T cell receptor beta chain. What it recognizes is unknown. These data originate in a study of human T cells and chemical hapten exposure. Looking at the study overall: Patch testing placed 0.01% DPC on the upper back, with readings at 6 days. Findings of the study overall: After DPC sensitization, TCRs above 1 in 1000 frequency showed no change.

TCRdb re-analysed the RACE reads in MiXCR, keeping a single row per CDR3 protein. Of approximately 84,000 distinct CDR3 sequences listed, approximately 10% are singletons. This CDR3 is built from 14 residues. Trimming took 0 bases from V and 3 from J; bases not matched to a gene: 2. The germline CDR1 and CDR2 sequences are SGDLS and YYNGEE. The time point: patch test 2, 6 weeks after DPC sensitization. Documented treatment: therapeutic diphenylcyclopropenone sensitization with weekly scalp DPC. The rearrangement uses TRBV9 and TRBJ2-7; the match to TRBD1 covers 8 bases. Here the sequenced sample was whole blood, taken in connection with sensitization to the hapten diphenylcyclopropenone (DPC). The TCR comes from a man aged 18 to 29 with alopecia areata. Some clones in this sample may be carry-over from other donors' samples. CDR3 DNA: TGTGCCAGCAGCGTAGGACAGGGGTTCTACGAGCAGTACTTC. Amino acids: CASSVGQGFYEQYF. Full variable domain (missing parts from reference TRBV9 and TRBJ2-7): DSGVTQTPKHLITATGQRVTLRCSPRSGDLSVYWYQQSLDQGLQFLIQYYNGEERAKGNILERFSAQQFPDLHSELNLSSLELGDSALYFCASSVGQGFYEQYFGPGTRLTVT.